This entry is about one TCR beta chain. As processed by the authors: Using reference gene primer amplification, nucleated cell counts were estimated. Produced via immunoSEQ multiplex PCR; TCRdb's table is partial and in-frame only. V and J calls and clone size are copied from that table; D and trimming were computed from the DNA. The sample records about 270,000 clones, just under 90% being singletons. Participants came from about two dozen US areas, aged roughly 18 to 95 years. This sample was included in a study of blood T cell repertoires in COVID-19. Study-wide context: COVID-19 samples, acute and convalescent, were from the United States, Italy and Spain. From T cells, B-cell-depleted T cells, or PBMCs came the material, which was cDNA or gDNA.

The CDR3 covers 15 residues. The source material was PBMCs or T cells enriched from blood (not recorded which). The chain combines TRBV21-1 with TRBJ2-7; TRBD2, the table's D call, was not compared with the DNA. TRBV21-1 is shown as a pseudogene. The TCR sequence derives from a woman aged 55-70 years who had recovered from COVID-19. The CDR3 region is CASSKGVSSPIEQYF. In DNA form, the CDR3 reads TGTGCCAGCAGCAAAGGGGTTAGCTCCCCCATCGAGCAGTACTTC.